The source of this TCR beta chain is a study of blood T cell repertoires in COVID-19. Background on the study: Both acute and convalescent COVID-19 samples were obtained from the United States, Italy and Spain. T cells, B-cell-depleted T cells, or PBMCs provided the cDNA or gDNA that served as material.

The CDR3 extends over 18 amino acids. CDR1 and CDR2 (germline): SGDLS, YYNGEE. The ends lost 0 bases at V and 2 bases at J; junction bases unmatched: 9. Per the original data handling: Amplification of reference gene primers was used by the study to estimate nucleated cell counts. TCRdb's table, derived via immunoSEQ multiplex PCR, lists solely in-frame clones and lacks some. That table gives V, J and clone size, and the DNA gave D and trimming. This sample yields approximately 220,000 clones, of which under 90% are seen a single time; 3.5% to 4.5% belongs to the top ten. This TCR derives from a man over 45 with acute or convalescent COVID-19. Sequenced: peripheral blood. The rearrangement links TRBV9 to TRBJ2-3; 10 positions agree with TRBD1. The DNA of the CDR3 is TGTGCCAGCAGCGTAGCCACCCGGACAGGGGGGTCCACAGATACGCAGTATTTT. Protein product: CASSVATRTGGSTDTQYF.